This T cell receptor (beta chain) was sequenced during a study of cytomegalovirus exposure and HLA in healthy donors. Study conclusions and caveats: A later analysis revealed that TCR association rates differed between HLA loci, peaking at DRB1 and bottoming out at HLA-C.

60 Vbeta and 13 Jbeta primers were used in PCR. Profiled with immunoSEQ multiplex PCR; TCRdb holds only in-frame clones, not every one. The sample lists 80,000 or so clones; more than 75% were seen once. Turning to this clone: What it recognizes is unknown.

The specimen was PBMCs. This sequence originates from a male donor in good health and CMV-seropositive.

CDR3 protein: CASSPVTTGGTEAFF. CDR3 bases: TGTGCCAGCAGCCCGGTTACGACAGGGGGCACTGAAGCTTTCTTT. The chain couples TRBV27 to TRBJ1-1, with 9 bases that match TRBD1. V was pared by 6 bases and J by 4 bases, with 9 bases of the junction left unmatched. Germline V gene data show CDR1 as MNHEY and CDR2 as SMNVEV (reference sequence). The CDR3 is 15 residues long.